The T cell receptor (beta chain) described here comes from a study of T-cell memory formation after mild COVID-19. Study-wide findings and caveats: Detection of some responders pre-infection suggested pre-existing cross-reactive memory T cells participated.

Remarks on this clonotype: Its antigen is undetermined.

TCRdb reprocessed the 5' RACE reads with MiXCR, giving one entry per CDR3 protein. This repertoire shows around 310,000 distinct CDR3 sequences, 20% to 25% found once; its top ten account for around a fifth. The material sequenced was PBMCs or a T cell subset sorted from them (not recorded which). This clonotype was sampled from a young man who had mild COVID-19 (a few samples of this study predate the infection). Cell type and time point are not known.

CDR3 nucleotide sequence: TGCAGTGCTCGACTAGCTTCGTATAATTCACCCCTCCACTTT. It codes for CSARLASYNSPLHF. The chain carries TRBV20-1 and TRBJ1-6; D remains ambiguous. CDR3 size: 14 residues. The V end was cut by 5 bases, the J end by 4 bases, with 12 bases between. Germline values: CDR1 DFQATT, CDR2 SNEGSKA (reference sequence).